The following is a T cell receptor (beta chain) sequence with its context. The V gene lost 3 bases and the J gene lost 7 bases, with 12 bases spanning the gap. The CDR3 runs 14 residues. The germline V gene has CDR1 SEHNR and CDR2 FQNEAQ (reference sequence). TCRdb recomputed calls from the RACE reads with MiXCR, one row per CDR3 protein. The sample yields tens of thousands of distinct CDR3 sequences, 10% seen once. Described time point: patch test 2, 6 weeks after DPC sensitization. Treatment noted: therapeutic diphenylcyclopropenone sensitization with weekly scalp DPC. The data stem from a study of human T cells and chemical hapten exposure. Study-wide context: Patches that contained 0.01% DPC were applied to the upper back and read at 6 days.

This specimen consisted of whole blood, obtained in connection with sensitization to the hapten diphenylcyclopropenone (DPC). The V call is TRBV7-9, the J call TRBJ1-4, with a tentative D call TRBD1 (6 bases). This clonotype was obtained from a woman aged 45-59 years with alopecia areata. Some clones in this sample may be carry-over from other donors' samples. The CDR3 coding sequence is TGTGCCAGCAGCTTGGCTGGGACAACTGAAAAACTGTTTTTT. Translation: CASSLAGTTEKLFF.